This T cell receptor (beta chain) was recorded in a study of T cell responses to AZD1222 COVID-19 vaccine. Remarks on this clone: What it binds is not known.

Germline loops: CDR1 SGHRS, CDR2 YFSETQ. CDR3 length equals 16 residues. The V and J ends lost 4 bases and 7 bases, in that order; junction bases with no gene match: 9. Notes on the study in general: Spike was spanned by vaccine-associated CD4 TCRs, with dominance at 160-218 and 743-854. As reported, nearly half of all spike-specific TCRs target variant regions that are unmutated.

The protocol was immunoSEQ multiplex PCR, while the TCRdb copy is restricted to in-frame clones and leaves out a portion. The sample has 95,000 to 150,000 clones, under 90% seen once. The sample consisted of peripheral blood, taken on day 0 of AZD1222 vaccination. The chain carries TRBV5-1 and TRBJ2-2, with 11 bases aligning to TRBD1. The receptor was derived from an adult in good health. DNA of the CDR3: TGCGCCAGCAGCCTAGGGACAGGGGGTATCGGCGGGGAGCTGTTTTTT. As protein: CASSLGTGGIGGELFF.